This TCR beta chain was sequenced for a study of blood T cell repertoires in COVID-19. At the level of the study: Collection of acute and convalescent COVID-19 samples took place in the United States, Italy and Spain. PBMCs, B-cell-depleted T cells, or T cells were the source of the cDNA or gDNA that made up the material.

Authors' methods: The assay estimated nucleated cells by amplifying reference gene primers. Data came from immunoSEQ multiplex PCR; TCRdb stores just in-frame clones and leaves some out. Clone size and V and J calls were adopted from that table, with D and trimming inferred from the DNA. The sample holds about 170,000 clones, about 86% seen once. CDR1 and CDR2 from the germline V gene are MDHEN and SYDVKM. The CDR3 is 18 residues long. J lost 5 bases, V lost 4 bases, and 12 bases had no gene match. This chain uses TRBV28 with TRBJ2-6, with 9 bases that match TRBD1. Source material: peripheral blood. The clonotype comes from a man between 65 and 85 years old with active or convalescent COVID-19. The CDR3 DNA sequence: TGTGCCAGCAGTTCCGCCGGGACAGGGAATCCGTGGGCCAACGTCCTGACTTTC. Translated: CASSSAGTGNPWANVLTF. Combining the CDR3 with reference TRBV28 and TRBJ2-6 gives the whole variable domain DVKVTQSSRYLVKRTGEKVFLECVQDMDHENMFWYRQDPGLGLRLIYFSYDVKMKEKGDIPEGYSVSREKKERFSLILESASTNQTSMYLCASSSAGTGNPWANVLTFGAGSRLTVL.